This TCR beta chain emerged from a study of CD8 T cells in Susac syndrome. Notes on the study in general: As acknowledged by the study, its TCR sequencing and HLA analysis included a relatively small number of individuals.

Trimming took 5 bases from V and 5 from J, leaving 13 bases between them. Germline assignment: CDR1 SQVTM and CDR2 ANQGSEA. The CDR3 contains 13 residues. CD8+ and CD4+ T cells circulating in blood were sequenced for TCR beta. Those who served as multiple sclerosis controls were treatment-naive patients with stable or active relapsing-remitting disease. RNA was extracted with the RNeasy kit, and a quantity of roughly 0.45 to 1 ug was reverse transcribed using random hexamers. Amplification of the TCR beta CDR3 was carried out by immunoSEQ multiplex PCR, which spanned a total of 54 Vbeta and 13 Jbeta segments. TCRdb ran MiXCR on the immunoSEQ multiplex PCR reads and lists one entry per CDR3 protein. The data contain a few hundred thousand distinct CDR3 sequences, approximately 95% of them singletons. Of note for this clonotype: Its antigen is currently unknown.

Sequenced: CD4+ T cells from PBMCs. The TCR sequence derives from a human donor with multiple sclerosis. V usage is TRBV29-1 and J usage is TRBJ1-5; D perhaps matches TRBD1 (6 bases). The CDR3 DNA reads TGCAGCGTTTCGACAGGATCCCATCAGCCCCAGCATTTT. Protein: CSVSTGSHQPQHF.